The rows below give T cell receptor beta chains drawn from one sample of a study of CD8+CD57+ T cells in acquired aplastic anemia. One entry per CDR3 protein results from TCRdb running MiXCR on the reads. Of approximately 200,000 distinct CDR3 sequences in the sample, 54% were seen once. Sequenced input: sorted CD4+, CD8+, or CD8+CD57+ T cells (not recorded which) from PBMCs. Source of these receptors: a human donor in good health, serving as a control. The CDR3 runs from the conserved cysteine through the conserved F or W. Fields, in order: J gene, V gene, CDR3 protein.

>TRBJ1-5|TRBV20-1
CSARSTGSNQPQHF
>TRBJ2-5|TRBV14
CASRQTGETQYF
>TRBJ2-3|TRBV10-1
CASSDRAARNTDTQYF
>TRBJ2-1|TRBV5-1
CASSLDTSSYNEQFF
>TRBJ1-2|TRBV7-9
CASSLAAGEVGYTF
>TRBJ1-1|TRBV2
CASTPQGQTEAFF
>TRBJ1-1|TRBV7-9
CASSSHRAQRGEAFF
>TRBJ2-7|TRBV10-2
CASNAGTDFSYEQSF
>TRBJ1-1|TRBV9
CASKVEGSTEAFF
>TRBJ1-1|TRBV5-1
CASNPDGGTEAFF
>TRBJ1-5|TRBV29-1
CSVKTGGESQPQHF
>TRBJ1-1|TRBV4-1
CASSQGLDRVEAFF
>TRBJ1-6|TRBV5-1
CASSFQSSSYNSPLHF
>TRBJ1-1|TRBV4-1
CASSPSGAAEKAFF
>TRBJ2-1|TRBV2
CASSDGGNSYNEQFF
>TRBJ2-1|TRBV4-1
CASSHRSEVNEQFF
>TRBJ2-1|TRBV10-3
CAITKDRNSYNEQFF
>TRBJ1-1|TRBV5-1
CASSKDGNTEAFF
>TRBJ1-1|TRBV7-9
CATEAIGGEVEAFF
>TRBJ2-7|TRBV4-2
CASSQVGGGSHEQYF
>TRBJ1-4|TRBV10-3
CAISGGQFSATNEKLFF
>TRBJ2-5|TRBV20-1
CSASPLLAGAGETQYF
>TRBJ2-4|TRBV7-9
CASSSTDREGNIQYF
>TRBJ2-7|TRBV7-2
CASSLGAKLTYEQYF